Each of the 10 T cell receptor beta chains below was sequenced from the same sample in a study of T-cell reconstitution after alpha-beta-depleted transplantation in children. TCRbeta library construction was performed incorporating unique molecular identifiers. Each CDR3 protein is one row after TCRdb ran MiXCR on the PCR reads. The sample shows approximately 630,000 distinct CDR3 sequences, over 10% of them seen only once. This specimen was PBMCs, taken before TCRalphabeta/CD19-depleted stem cell transplant. These receptors were collected from a girl aged 2-15 years with congenital amegakaryocytic thrombocytopenia, due to receive a stem cell transplant.

This clonotype showed up many times. A read error may produce the germline difference seen at one junction end. The V gene is TRBV7-2, the J gene TRBJ2-1, with a possible D match to TRBD2 (6 bases). Germline CDR1 is SGHTA and CDR2 is FQGNSA. This CDR3 is built from 14 residues. The CDR3 coding sequence is TGCGCCAGCAGCCTCGAGGGAGGCTACAATGAGCAGTTCTTC. Translating it yields CASSLEGGYNEQFF.

This clonotype came up many times. The rearrangement links TRBV29-1 to TRBJ2-1; D may correspond to TRBD1 or TRBD2 (5 bases each). V was trimmed by 6 bases and J by 4 bases, leaving 25 bases between them. CDR3 size: 17 residues. Germline V gene data show CDR1 as SQVTM and CDR2 as ANQGSEA. CDR3 DNA sequence: TGCAGCGTCGATCCCCATTTTGGCAGGGACGATTACAATGAGCAGTTCTTC. It encodes CSVDPHFGRDDYNEQFF.

This clonotype has just a few counts. This chain joins TRBV6-1 and TRBJ1-5, with D possibly matching TRBD1 (6 bases). The CDR3 consists of 17 residues. V lost 8 bases and J 2 bases, leaving 22 bases between the germline ends. The V gene's germline CDR1 is MNHNS and CDR2 SASEGT. The CDR3 DNA sequence: TGTGCCAGCGGCGACCTTATTAGGGGGATTGGCAATCAGCCCCAGCATTTT. As protein: CASGDLIRGIGNQPQHF.

This clonotype was observed a handful of times. The chain has TRBV12-3 or TRBV12-4 and TRBJ1-1; D is ambiguous. Trimming pared 2 bases from V and 4 bases from J, leaving 8 bases between. The CDR3 runs 13 residues. The CDR3 reads CASSLSPSTEAFF. CDR3 nucleotides: TGTGCCAGCAGTTTAAGTCCCAGCACTGAAGCTTTCTTT.

The sample holds many counts of this clonotype. The V gene is TRBV5-1, the J gene TRBJ1-2; tentative D call: TRBD1 (6 bases). The CDR3 runs to 15 residues. The V gene lost 3 bases and the J gene lost 3 bases, with 15 bases spanning the gap. Germline lookup yields CDR1 SGHRS and CDR2 YFSETQ. CDR3 protein: CASSSNRDTYYGYTF. The CDR3 DNA sequence: TGCGCCAGCAGCTCCAACCGGGACACCTACTATGGCTACACCTTC.

There are many counts of this clonotype. The chain is built from TRBV12-3 or TRBV12-4 and TRBJ2-2; D perhaps matches TRBD2 (6 bases). Trimming took off 7 bases at V and 6 bases at J, with 18 bases between the two ends. This CDR3 contains 15 residues. The CDR3 reads CASTDRGSRAGELFF. The CDR3 bases are TGTGCCAGCACCGATCGGGGGAGCCGGGCCGGGGAGCTGTTTTTT.

This clonotype was seen ten or more times. V and J are TRBV5-1 and TRBJ2-5; weak D call: TRBD1 (6 bases). This CDR3 region has 13 residues. CDR1 and CDR2 from the germline V gene are SGHRS and YFSETQ. The ends were cut back, 4 bases at V and 3 bases at J, with 10 bases in the middle. The CDR3 loop reads CASSIRQEETQYF. The CDR3 DNA reads as TGCGCCAGCAGCATCCGACAGGAAGAGACCCAGTACTTC.

There are many counts of this clonotype. The V gene is TRBV6-1, the J gene TRBJ1-5; D gene unclear. Trimming shortened V by 3 bases and J by 4 bases, and 10 bases separated the two germline ends. This CDR3 region has 14 residues. CDR1 is MNHNS and CDR2 is SASEGT in the germline V gene. As DNA, the CDR3 is TGTGCCAGCAGTGATAAATGGCCTAATCAGCCCCAGCATTTT. It translates to CASSDKWPNQPQHF.

The rearrangement joins TRBV7-6 to TRBJ2-7, with D maybe TRBD1 (5 bases). The ends were cut back, 0 bases at V and 0 bases at J, with 9 bases in the middle. Germline V gene data show CDR1 as SGHVS and CDR2 as FNYEAQ. The length of the CDR3 is 15 residues. CDR3 bases: TGTGCCAGCAGCTTAGCCCCAGGGCCCTCCTACGAGCAGTACTTC. It yields the protein CASSLAPGPSYEQYF.

The sample holds many counts of this clonotype. The chain links TRBV5-5 to TRBJ2-2; D is ambiguous. The V gene's germline CDR1 is SGHKS and CDR2 YYEKEE (reference sequence). This CDR3 comprises 13 residues. V lost 2 bases and J 7 bases, leaving 9 bases between the germline ends. DNA for the CDR3: TGTGCCAGCAGCTTCTGGGGTCACGGGGAGCTGTTTTTT. This translates into CASSFWGHGELFF.